The 20 T cell receptor beta chains reported below all come from one sample, sequenced in a study of PD-1 blockade in classical Hodgkin lymphoma. Libraries were prepared by immunoSEQ multiplex PCR; TCRdb keeps only in-frame clonotypes and omits some of them. This table has under 20,000 clones, about three quarters appearing once. Stated time point: cycle 4 day 1 (C4D1), after more than five weeks of nivolumab. Each patient's relapse followed autologous stem cell transplantation, and brentuximab vedotin exposure varied. Thawed PBMCs underwent magnetic negative selection to yield purified CD4+ T cells. The material was CD4+ T cells from blood, obtained before the fourth cycle of nivolumab. These receptors were obtained from a human donor with classical Hodgkin lymphoma.

The V and J genes are TRBV29-1 and TRBJ1-1; D gene uncertain. The CDR3 is made up of 12 amino acids. Per the germline V gene, CDR1 is SQVTM and CDR2 is ANQGSEA. Trimming took 7 bases from V and 0 from J, leaving 9 bases between them. The CDR3 DNA sequence: TGCAGCGCGGCCGGACTGAACACTGAAGCTTTCTTT. Translating gives CSAAGLNTEAFF.

This sequence joins TRBV13 and TRBJ1-4, with D tentatively TRBD1 (5 bases). The V end was cut by 0 bases, the J end by 10 bases, with 6 bases between. The CDR3 covers 12 residues. Germline assignment: CDR1 PRHDT and CDR2 FYEKMQ (reference sequence). The CDR3, as DNA: TGTGCCAGCAGCTTAGGCCAGGGAAAACTGTTTTTT. It specifies CASSLGQGKLFF.

The chain is built from TRBV6-5 and TRBJ1-5; D gene unclear. The CDR3 has 13 amino acids. The germline V gene has CDR1 MNHEY and CDR2 SVGAGI. V gave up 8 bases and J gave up 6 bases, with 14 bases separating them. The CDR3 is CASRPLRAQPQHF. DNA of the CDR3: TGTGCCAGCCGGCCACTCCGGGCTCAGCCCCAGCATTTT.

The genes are TRBV7-9 and TRBJ1-6, with D hard to call. Between the trimmed V and J ends, which lost 1 base and 4 bases, there was a span of 5 bases. Germline V gives CDR1 SEHNR, CDR2 FQNEAQ (reference sequence). CDR3 size: 14 residues. The CDR3 region is CASSLEQYNSPLHF. As DNA, the CDR3 is TGTGCCAGCAGCTTAGAACAGTATAATTCACCCCTCCACTTT.

The chain uses TRBV28 and TRBJ1-1; tentatively, D is TRBD1 (6 bases). Trimming stripped 7 bases from V and 13 bases from J, with 16 bases between. CDR1 is MDHEN and CDR2 is SYDVKM in the germline V gene. CDR3 length: 11 residues. The CDR3 DNA reads as TGTGCCAGCACCTCAAACGCAGGGGTTTTCTTT. It codes for CASTSNAGVFF.

V is TRBV5-1 and J is TRBJ1-3; D call uncertain. This CDR3 region has 16 residues. V lost 7 bases to trimming and J lost 0 bases, with 17 bases between them. Germline V CDR1 and CDR2: SGHRS, YFSETQ. CDR3 region: CASSAYNGISGNTIYF. The DNA of the CDR3 is TGCGCCAGCTCAGCTTACAACGGAATCTCTGGAAACACCATATATTTT.

The J gene is TRBJ2-2, the V gene TRBV5-1; D not resolved. Trimming stripped 0 bases from V and 2 bases from J, with 8 bases between. The CDR3 has 15 residues. Germline V CDR1 and CDR2: SGHRS, YFSETQ. CDR3 in amino acids: CASSLGVGNTGELFF. CDR3 nucleotide sequence: TGCGCCAGCAGCTTGGGTGTAGGCAACACCGGGGAGCTGTTTTTT.

There are a few counts of this clone. The CDR3 reads CASSSRQLNTEAFF. The CDR3 DNA sequence: TGTGCCAGCAGTAGCCGACAGCTGAACACTGAAGCTTTCTTT. The gene calls are TRBV27 and TRBJ1-1, with a tentative D call TRBD1 (5 bases). This CDR3 is 14 amino acids long. Trimming removed 5 bases at V and 0 bases at J, with 10 bases between. CDR1 is MNHEY and CDR2 is SMNVEV in the germline V gene (reference sequence).

This clone is a singleton in its sample. The rearrangement uses TRBV6-6 and TRBJ1-2, with 11 bases that match TRBD1. This CDR3 spans 16 amino acids. Germline assignment: CDR1 MNHNY and CDR2 SVGAGI (reference sequence). The junction had 6 bases not matched to a gene; V was cut back by 6 bases and J by 0 bases. The CDR3 loop reads CASRRTGGSANYGYTF. The CDR3, as DNA: TGTGCCAGCAGGCGGACAGGGGGCTCAGCTAACTATGGCTACACCTTC.

The chain carries TRBV7-8 and TRBJ2-2; perhaps TRBD2 as D (5 bases). The CDR3 has 16 amino acids. Germline V gives CDR1 SGHVS, CDR2 FQNEAQ. Trimming shortened V by 5 bases and J by 5 bases, and 18 bases separated the two germline ends. The CDR3 loop reads CASSLWAKGGTGELFF. CDR3 coding DNA: TGTGCCAGCAGCCTATGGGCCAAGGGCGGGACCGGGGAGCTGTTTTTT. The whole variable domain, remainder taken from reference TRBV7-8 and TRBJ2-2, is GAGVSQSPRYKVAKRGQDVALRCDPISGHVSLFWYQQALGQGPEFLTYFQNEAQLDKSGLPSDRFFAERPEGSVSTLKIQRTQQEDSAVYLCASSLWAKGGTGELFFGEGSRLTVL.

This clone is medium-sized by share. The genes are TRBV19 and TRBJ2-5; D is unclear. The V and J ends lost 4 bases and 2 bases respectively, with 8 bases between them. Looked up from germline, CDR1 is LNHDA and CDR2 is SQIVND (reference sequence). CDR3 size: 13 residues. CDR3 residues: CASSRNLQETQYF. As DNA, the CDR3 is TGTGCCAGTAGTAGGAACCTGCAAGAGACCCAGTACTTC.

V and J are TRBV5-1 and TRBJ1-3; D not certain. CDR3 length: 15 amino acids. The germline V gene has CDR1 SGHRS and CDR2 YFSETQ. Trimming took 4 bases from V and 0 from J, leaving 11 bases between them. CDR3 loop: CASSHSGRSGNTIYF. The CDR3 nucleotides read TGCGCCAGCAGCCACAGCGGACGCTCTGGAAACACCATATATTTT.

The table lists this clone with a few counts. J is TRBJ2-1 and V is TRBV9; 11 nucleotides align to TRBD2. V was pared by 0 bases and J by 3 bases, with 8 bases of the junction left unmatched. Per the germline V gene, CDR1 is SGDLS and CDR2 is YYNGEE. The CDR3 is made up of 18 amino acids. The CDR3, as DNA: TGTGCCAGCAGCGTAGGGCTAGCGGGAGGAGGTAGCTACAATGAGCAGTTCTTC. This codes for CASSVGLAGGGSYNEQFF.

CDR3 sequence reads: CASSSGLAGLGEQFF. CDR3 bases: TGTGCCAGCAGCTCGGGACTAGCGGGACTCGGGGAGCAGTTCTTC. The J gene is TRBJ2-1, the V gene TRBV11-2, with 13 nucleotides matching TRBD2. CDR3 length: 15 residues. J was trimmed by 10 bases and V by 4 bases; bases with no gene match: 7. Germline CDR1 SGHAT, CDR2 FQNNGV.

The rearrangement links TRBV7-3 to TRBJ1-1; the match to TRBD1 covers 7 bases. The CDR3 extends over 12 amino acids. After removal of 5 bases from V and 12 bases from J, the junction contained 9 bases not matched to a gene. The V gene's germline CDR1 is SGHTA and CDR2 FQGTGA. The CDR3 region has the DNA TGTGCCAGCAGCCCTCGACAGGGTGTGACTTTCTTT. Amino acids: CASSPRQGVTFF.

This clone was picked up one time. V usage is TRBV14 and J usage is TRBJ1-6; D call uncertain. CDR3 length equals 14 residues. Trimming took off 0 bases at V and 9 bases at J, with 9 bases between the two ends. Germline V gives CDR1 SGHDN, CDR2 FVKESK. Written as DNA, the CDR3 is TGTGCCAGCAGCCAAGAGGTTCTACGTTCACCCCTCCACTTT. Its translation is CASSQEVLRSPLHF.

The chain carries TRBV4-3 and TRBJ2-7; D is undetermined. V was cut by 0 bases and J by 1 base, with 7 bases left in between. The CDR3 extends over 14 amino acids. Germline V CDR1 and CDR2: LGHNA, YSLEER. The CDR3 DNA reads TGCGCCAGCAGCCAAGATCCGTGGTCCTACGAGCAGTACTTC. Protein product: CASSQDPWSYEQYF.

The rearrangement uses TRBV9 and TRBJ2-5; no clear D gene. Looked up from germline, CDR1 is SGDLS and CDR2 is YYNGEE. V was clipped by 0 bases and J by 4 bases, with 13 bases between them. CDR3 size: 15 residues. The CDR3 reads CASSVVSGLRETQYF. The CDR3 DNA is TGTGCCAGCAGCGTAGTGTCAGGATTGCGAGAGACCCAGTACTTC.

This clone appeared a few times. This chain connects TRBV11-1 to TRBJ1-5; D may be TRBD1 (6 bases). Germline CDR1 reads SGHAT; CDR2 reads FQDESV (reference sequence). This CDR3 contains 13 residues. Trimming stripped 1 base from V and 5 bases from J, with 6 bases between. The CDR3 DNA sequence: TGTGCCAGCAGCTTAGGACAGGATCAGCCCCAGCATTTT. Encoded protein: CASSLGQDQPQHF.

This clone was detected once. The V call is TRBV6-6, the J call TRBJ1-2, with D perhaps matching TRBD1 (6 bases). Germline lookup yields CDR1 MNHNY and CDR2 SVGAGI (reference sequence). The CDR3 runs to 15 residues. Trimming took off 0 bases at V and 4 bases at J, with 12 bases between the two ends. CDR3 sequence reads: CASSYSGRGVYGYTF. DNA for the CDR3: TGTGCCAGCAGTTACTCGGGCAGGGGAGTCTATGGCTACACCTTC.